The 9 T cell receptor beta chains below come from one sample, sequenced in a study of blood T cell repertoires in COVID-19. Clones were read by immunoSEQ multiplex PCR, and TCRdb kept only the in-frame ones, dropping some. This table holds a few hundred thousand clones, roughly nine tenths found once. The specimen was peripheral blood. The receptors were sampled from a man between 18 and 35 years old who had recovered from COVID-19.

The V and J genes are TRBV11-3 and TRBJ2-3; no reliable D call. Per germline, CDR1 SGHNT and CDR2 YENEEA. The CDR3 loop spans 13 amino acids. Trimming removed 1 base at V and 4 bases at J, with 6 bases between. CDR3 sequence (DNA): TGTGCCAGCAGCTTAGCCTACCCAGATACGCAGTATTTT. The encoded protein is CASSLAYPDTQYF.

The chain combines TRBV2 with TRBJ2-5, with 7 nucleotides matching TRBD1. Germline V lookup: CDR1 SNHLY, CDR2 FYNNEI. CDR3 size: 11 residues. The V and J ends lost 6 bases and 10 bases, in that order; junction bases with no gene match: 5. As DNA, the CDR3 is TGTGCCAGCAGGGCCGACAGGGACCAGTACTTC. It specifies CASRADRDQYF. The whole variable domain, remainder taken from reference TRBV2 and TRBJ2-5, is EPEVTQTPSHQVTQMGQEVILRCVPISNHLYFYWYRQILGQKVEFLVSFYNNEISEKSEIFDDQFSVERPDGSNFTLKIRSTKLEDSAMYFCASRADRDQYFGPGTRLLVL.

The chain recombines TRBV19 with TRBJ1-6; TRBD1 matches 7 bases. The length of the CDR3 is 15 residues. Germline V gene lookup returns CDR1 LNHDA and CDR2 SQIVND (reference sequence). J lost 8 bases, V lost 5 bases, and 9 bases had no gene match. CDR3 in DNA: TGTGCCAGTAGTGTACAAGGGGGCAGGGATTCACCCCTCCACTTT. Translating it yields CASSVQGGRDSPLHF.

The chain combines TRBV7-2 with TRBJ2-1; D is perhaps TRBD1 (5 bases). V was shortened by 1 base and J by 6 bases, with 13 bases between the two germline ends. The CDR3 length is 15 residues. Germline V lookup: CDR1 SGHTA, CDR2 FQGNSA. For the CDR3, the DNA is TGTGCCAGCAGCTTAGGCCTGGGGCAGGGCAATGAGCAGTTCTTC. It yields the protein CASSLGLGQGNEQFF.

V usage is TRBV27 and J usage is TRBJ1-2; D might be TRBD1 (6 bases). Germline V gene data show CDR1 as MNHEY and CDR2 as SMNVEV (reference sequence). The CDR3 sequence is 14 residues long. Trimming left V 2 bases short and J 8 bases short, with 15 bases between. The chain's CDR3 is CASSLRGANSGYTF. The CDR3 nucleotides are TGTGCCAGCAGTTTACGGGGGGCAAATAGCGGCTACACCTTC.

The genes are TRBV28 and TRBJ2-1, with TRBD1 matching 12 bases. V trimming: 2 bases; J trimming: 10 bases; junction bases outside the gene matches: 9. Germline CDR1 and CDR2: MDHEN and SYDVKM. This CDR3 has 16 residues. The CDR3 loop is CASSLLGGQGAREQFF. In DNA form, the CDR3 reads TGTGCCAGCAGTTTACTTGGGGGACAGGGGGCGCGAGAGCAGTTCTTC.

V gene TRBV4-3 combines with J gene TRBJ2-7; tentatively, D is TRBD2 (5 bases). Trimming took off 0 bases at V and 6 bases at J, with 9 bases between the two ends. The germline V gene encodes CDR1 LGHNA and CDR2 YSLEER. There are 13 residues in the CDR3. The CDR3 spells CASSQDMRAEQYF. The CDR3 bases are TGCGCCAGCAGCCAAGATATGCGGGCCGAGCAGTACTTC.

This clone has a single count. The chain recombines TRBV18 with TRBJ1-4; possibly TRBD1 for D (6 bases). Deletions cut 2 bases from V and 8 bases from J, with 12 bases between. Germline V gives CDR1 KGHSH, CDR2 LQKENI. The length of the CDR3 is 14 residues. The CDR3 reads CASSPGQLDEKLFF. CDR3 nucleotides: TGTGCCAGCTCACCAGGACAGCTGGACGAAAAACTGTTTTTT.

This rearrangement joins TRBV4-1 to TRBJ2-1; TRBD2 might be the D (6 bases). Trimming removed 1 base at V and 12 bases at J, with 19 bases between. Germline assignment: CDR1 MGHRA and CDR2 YSYEKL. The CDR3 loop spans 15 amino acids. This CDR3 reads CASSQVGTEAPRQFF. For the CDR3, the DNA is TGCGCCAGCAGCCAAGTTGGGACTGAAGCGCCGAGGCAGTTCTTC.